This T cell receptor (beta chain) was documented in a study of CD8 T cells in Susac syndrome. About 0.5 to 1 ug RNA was reverse transcribed with random hexamers. TCRdb re-called the immunoSEQ multiplex PCR reads with MiXCR, one entry per CDR3 protein. The sample shows about 110,000 distinct CDR3 sequences, less than 95% of them seen only once. CD8+ and CD4+ T cells from blood underwent TCR beta sequencing, which was carried out in a high-throughput format. In germline, CDR1 is MNHEY, CDR2 SVGAGI. The CDR3 is 14 residues long. V was pared by 7 bases and J by 2 bases, with 14 bases between. The sequencing input was CD8+ T cells from PBMCs. This TCR was sampled from a human donor with Susac syndrome. J is TRBJ2-5 and V is TRBV6-5, with a possible D match to TRBD1 (6 bases). CDR3 amino acids: CASKRPGVQETQYF. In DNA form, the CDR3 reads TGTGCCAGCAAAAGGCCAGGGGTGCAAGAGACCCAGTACTTC.